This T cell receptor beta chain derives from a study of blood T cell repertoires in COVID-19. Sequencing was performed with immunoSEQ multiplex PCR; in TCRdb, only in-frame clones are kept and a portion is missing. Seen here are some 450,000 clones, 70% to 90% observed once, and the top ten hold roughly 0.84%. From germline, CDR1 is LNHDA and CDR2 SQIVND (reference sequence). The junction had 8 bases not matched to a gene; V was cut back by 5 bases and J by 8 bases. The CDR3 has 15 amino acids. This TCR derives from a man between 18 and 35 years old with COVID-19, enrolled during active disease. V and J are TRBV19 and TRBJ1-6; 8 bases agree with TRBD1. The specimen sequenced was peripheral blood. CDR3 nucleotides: TGTGCCAGTAGTGTATCGGGACAGGACTATTCACCCCTCCACTTT. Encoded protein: CASSVSGQDYSPLHF.